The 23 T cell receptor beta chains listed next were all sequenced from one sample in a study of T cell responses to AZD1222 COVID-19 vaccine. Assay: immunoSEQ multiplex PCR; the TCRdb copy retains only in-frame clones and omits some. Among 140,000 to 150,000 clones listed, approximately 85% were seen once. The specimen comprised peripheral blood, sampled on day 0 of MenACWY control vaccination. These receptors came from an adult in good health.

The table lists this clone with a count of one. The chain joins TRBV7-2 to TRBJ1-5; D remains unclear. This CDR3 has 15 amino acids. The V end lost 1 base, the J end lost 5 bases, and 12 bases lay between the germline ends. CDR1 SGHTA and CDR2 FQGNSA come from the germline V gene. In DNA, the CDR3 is TGTGCCAGCAGCTTAGGAGGGCGGGTCTATCAGCCCCAGCATTTT. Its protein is CASSLGGRVYQPQHF. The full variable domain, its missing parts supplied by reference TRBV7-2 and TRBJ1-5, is GAGVSQSPSNKVTEKGKDVELRCDPISGHTALYWYRQSLGQGLEFLIYFQGNSAPDKSGLPSDRFSAERTGGSVSTLTIQRTQQEDSAVYLCASSLGGRVYQPQHFGDGTRLSIL.

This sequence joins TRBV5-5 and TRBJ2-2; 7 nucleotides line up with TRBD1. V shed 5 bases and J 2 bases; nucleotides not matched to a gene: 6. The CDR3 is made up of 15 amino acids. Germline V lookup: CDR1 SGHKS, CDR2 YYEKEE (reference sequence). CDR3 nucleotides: TGTGCCAGCAGGTCCGGGACAGTTAACACCGGGGAGCTGTTTTTT. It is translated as CASRSGTVNTGELFF.

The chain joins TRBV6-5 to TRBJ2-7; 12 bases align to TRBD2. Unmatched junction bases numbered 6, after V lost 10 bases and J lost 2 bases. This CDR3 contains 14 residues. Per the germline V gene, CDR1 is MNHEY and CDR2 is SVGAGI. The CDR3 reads CAITSGGNPYEQYV. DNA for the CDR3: TGTGCCATCACTAGCGGGGGGAACCCCTACGAGCAGTACGTC.

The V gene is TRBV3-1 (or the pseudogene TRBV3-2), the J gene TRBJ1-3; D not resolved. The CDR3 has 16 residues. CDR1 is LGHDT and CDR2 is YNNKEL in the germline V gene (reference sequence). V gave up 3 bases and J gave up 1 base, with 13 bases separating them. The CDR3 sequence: CASSQDGRQSGNTIYF. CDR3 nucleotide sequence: TGTGCCAGCAGCCAGGACGGACGGCAGTCTGGAAACACCATATATTTT.

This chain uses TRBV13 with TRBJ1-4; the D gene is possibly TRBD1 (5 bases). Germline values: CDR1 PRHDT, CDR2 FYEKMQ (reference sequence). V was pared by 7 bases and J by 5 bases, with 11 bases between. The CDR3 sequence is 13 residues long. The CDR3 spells CASMERGNEKLFF. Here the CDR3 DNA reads TGTGCCAGCATGGAGAGGGGAAATGAAAAACTGTTTTTT.

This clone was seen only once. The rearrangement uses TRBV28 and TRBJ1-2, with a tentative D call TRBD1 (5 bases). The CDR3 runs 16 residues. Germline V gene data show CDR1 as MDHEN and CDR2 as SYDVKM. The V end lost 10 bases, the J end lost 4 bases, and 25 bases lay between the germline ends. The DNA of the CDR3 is TGTGCCATCTTGCCCCTAGGGCAGGGAGCATTCTATGGCTACACCTTC. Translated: CAILPLGQGAFYGYTF.

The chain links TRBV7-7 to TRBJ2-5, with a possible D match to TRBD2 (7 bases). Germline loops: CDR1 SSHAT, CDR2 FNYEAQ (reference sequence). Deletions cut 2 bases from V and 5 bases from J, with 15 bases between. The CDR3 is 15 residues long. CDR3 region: CASSLQAGARETQYF. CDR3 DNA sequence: TGTGCCAGCAGCTTACAGGCGGGGGCTCGGGAGACCCAGTACTTC. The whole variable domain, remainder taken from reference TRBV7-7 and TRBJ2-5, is GAGVSQSPRYKVTKRGQDVTLRCDPISSHATLYWYQQALGQGPEFLTYFNYEAQPDKSGLPSDRFSAERPEGSISTLTIQRTEQRDSAMYRCASSLQAGARETQYFGPGTRLLVL.

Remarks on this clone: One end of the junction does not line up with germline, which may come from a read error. Here the CDR3 DNA reads TGTGCCAGCAGTGAAGCAGGGGGACAGGGCACCACGGCCTTC. This codes for CASSEAGGQGTTAF. The chain is built from TRBV6-1 and TRBJ1-2; 9 bases line up with TRBD1. The CDR3 contains 14 residues. Germline V gene data show CDR1 as MNHNS and CDR2 as SASEGT.

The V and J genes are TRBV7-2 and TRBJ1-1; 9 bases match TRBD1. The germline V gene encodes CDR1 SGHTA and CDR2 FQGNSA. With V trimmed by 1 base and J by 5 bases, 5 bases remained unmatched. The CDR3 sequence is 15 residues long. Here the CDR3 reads CASSLVPTGGTEAFF. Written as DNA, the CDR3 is TGTGCCAGCAGCTTAGTTCCGACAGGGGGAACTGAAGCTTTCTTT.

As DNA, the CDR3 is TGTGCCAGCAGTGAGCTGTCCGGATTGGGTTTCCAGCCCCAGCATTTT. Its protein product is CASSELSGLGFQPQHF. The chain employs TRBV6-1 and TRBJ1-5; no firm D call. This CDR3 has 16 residues. The germline V and J ends were trimmed by 3 bases and 7 bases, with 19 bases remaining between them. The V gene's germline CDR1 is MNHNS and CDR2 SASEGT.

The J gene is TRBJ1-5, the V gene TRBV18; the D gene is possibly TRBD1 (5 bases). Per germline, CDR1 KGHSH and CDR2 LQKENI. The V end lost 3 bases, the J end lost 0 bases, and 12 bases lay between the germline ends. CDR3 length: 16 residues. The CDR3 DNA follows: TGTGCCAGCTCACCCGCAGGGACGGCTAGCAATCAGCCCCAGCATTTT. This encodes CASSPAGTASNQPQHF. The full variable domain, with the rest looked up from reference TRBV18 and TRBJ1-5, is NAGVMQNPRHLVRRRGQEARLRCSPMKGHSHVYWYRQLPEEGLKFMVYLQKENIIDESGMPKERFSAEFPKEGPSILRIQQVVRGDSAAYFCASSPAGTASNQPQHFGDGTRLSIL.

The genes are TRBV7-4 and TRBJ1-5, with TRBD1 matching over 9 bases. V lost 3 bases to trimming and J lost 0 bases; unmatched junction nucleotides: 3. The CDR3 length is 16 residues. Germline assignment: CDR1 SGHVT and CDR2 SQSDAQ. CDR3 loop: CASSFRDRDSNQPQHF. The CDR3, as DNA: TGTGCCAGCAGCTTCCGGGACAGGGATAGCAATCAGCCCCAGCATTTT.

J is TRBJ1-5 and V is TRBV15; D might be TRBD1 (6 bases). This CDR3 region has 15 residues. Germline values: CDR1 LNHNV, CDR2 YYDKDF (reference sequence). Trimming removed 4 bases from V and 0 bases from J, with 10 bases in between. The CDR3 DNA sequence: TGTGCCACCAGCACCCACAGGGTTAGCAATCAGCCCCAGCATTTT. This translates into CATSTHRVSNQPQHF.

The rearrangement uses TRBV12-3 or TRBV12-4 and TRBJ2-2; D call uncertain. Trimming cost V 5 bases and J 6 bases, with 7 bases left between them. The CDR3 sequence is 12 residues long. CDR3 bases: TGTGCCAGCAGTCAACAACCCGGGGAGCTGTTTTTT. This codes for CASSQQPGELFF.

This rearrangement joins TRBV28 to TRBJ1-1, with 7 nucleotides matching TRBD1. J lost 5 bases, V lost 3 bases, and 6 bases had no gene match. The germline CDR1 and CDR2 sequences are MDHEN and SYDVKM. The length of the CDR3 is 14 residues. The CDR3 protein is CASSLGGGRTEAFF. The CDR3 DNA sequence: TGTGCCAGCAGTTTGGGAGGGGGCCGGACTGAAGCTTTCTTT.

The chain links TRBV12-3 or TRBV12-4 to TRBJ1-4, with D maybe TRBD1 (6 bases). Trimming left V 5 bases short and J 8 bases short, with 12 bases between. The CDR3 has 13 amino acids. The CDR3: CASSRGADEKLFF. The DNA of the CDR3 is TGTGCCAGCAGTAGGGGGGCAGACGAAAAACTGTTTTTT.

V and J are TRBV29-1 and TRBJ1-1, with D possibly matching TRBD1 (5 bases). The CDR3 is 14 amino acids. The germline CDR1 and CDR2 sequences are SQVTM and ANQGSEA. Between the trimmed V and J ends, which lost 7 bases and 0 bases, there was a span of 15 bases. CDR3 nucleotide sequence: TGCAGCGCTGGGGACGGGGTCATGAACACTGAAGCTTTCTTT. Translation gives CSAGDGVMNTEAFF.

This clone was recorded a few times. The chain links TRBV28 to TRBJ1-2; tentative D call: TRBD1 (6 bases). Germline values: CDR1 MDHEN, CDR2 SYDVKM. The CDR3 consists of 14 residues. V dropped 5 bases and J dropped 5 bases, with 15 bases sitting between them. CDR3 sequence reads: CASSGGTQGYGYTF. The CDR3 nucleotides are TGTGCCAGCAGTGGGGGGACTCAGGGGTATGGCTACACCTTC.

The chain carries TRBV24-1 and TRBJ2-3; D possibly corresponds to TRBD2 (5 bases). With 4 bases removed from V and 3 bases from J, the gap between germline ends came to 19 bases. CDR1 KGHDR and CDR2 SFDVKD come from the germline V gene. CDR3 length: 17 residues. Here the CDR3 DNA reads TGTGCCACCAGTGACGTTCCGTTTGGAAGAGGGACAGATACGCAGTATTTT. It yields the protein CATSDVPFGRGTDTQYF.

The CDR3 nucleotides are TGTGCCAGCAGCTTAGAGTTAGCGGGAAAAGAGACCCAGTACTTC. Its protein is CASSLELAGKETQYF. The rearrangement links TRBV7-9 to TRBJ2-5, with 8 bases matching TRBD2. Losses at the gene ends were 1 base for V and 3 bases for J; bases not matched to a gene: 4. The CDR3 sequence is 15 residues long. Germline CDR1 SEHNR, CDR2 FQNEAQ (reference sequence).

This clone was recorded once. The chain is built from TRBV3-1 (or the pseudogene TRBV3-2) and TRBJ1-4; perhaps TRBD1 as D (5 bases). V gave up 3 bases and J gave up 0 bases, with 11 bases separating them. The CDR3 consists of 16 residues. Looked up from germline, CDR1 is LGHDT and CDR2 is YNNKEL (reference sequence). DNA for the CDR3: TGTGCCAGCAGCCAGAAATTAGGGGCAACTAATGAAAAACTGTTTTTT. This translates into CASSQKLGATNEKLFF.

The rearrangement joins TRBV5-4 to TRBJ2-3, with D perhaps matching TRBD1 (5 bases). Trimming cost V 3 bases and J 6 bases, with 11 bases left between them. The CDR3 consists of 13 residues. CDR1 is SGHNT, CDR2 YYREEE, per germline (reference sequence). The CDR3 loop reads CASSSSGKDTQYF. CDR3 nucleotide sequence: TGTGCCAGCAGCTCCTCAGGGAAGGATACGCAGTATTTT.

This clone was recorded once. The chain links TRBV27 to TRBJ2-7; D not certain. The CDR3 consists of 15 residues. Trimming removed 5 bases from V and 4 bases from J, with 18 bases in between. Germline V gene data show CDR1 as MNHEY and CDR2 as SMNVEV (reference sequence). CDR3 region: CASSIPREGRYEQYF. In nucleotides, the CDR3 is TGTGCCAGCAGTATCCCCCGAGAAGGGCGGTACGAGCAGTACTTC.